The rows below give T cell receptor beta chains drawn from one sample of a study of blood T cell repertoires in COVID-19. The protocol was immunoSEQ multiplex PCR, while the TCRdb copy is restricted to in-frame clones and leaves out a portion. The data hold roughly 150,000 clones, with approximately 93% observed a single time. The sequencing sample was made of peripheral blood. The receptors stem from a woman between 55 and 75 years old with COVID-19, enrolled during active disease. The CDR3 runs from the conserved cysteine through the conserved F or W. The D gene is left open where the match is weak. Rows give clone size only sometimes, using once, few, many, or a class for an expanded clone.

d_call	clone_size	j_call	v_call	cdr3_nt	cdr3_aa
TRBD1	.	TRBJ1-5	TRBV2	TGTGCCAGCCGAGACAGGGGGCGCGCGGTAGGCAATCAGCCCCAGCATTTT	CASRDRGRAVGNQPQHF
TRBD1	.	TRBJ1-5	TRBV6-5	TGTGCCAGCAGTCGTGACAGGGGCAATCAGCCCCAGCATTTT	CASSRDRGNQPQHF
.	once	TRBJ1-5	TRBV15	TGTGCCACCAGCAGAGACCGGAGGGCTAACTATCAGCCCCAGCATTTT	CATSRDRRANYQPQHF
.	once	TRBJ2-7	TRBV11-3	TGTGCCAGCAGCAGTTACAGGGAACCCTACGAGCAGTACTTC	CASSSYREPYEQYF
TRBD1	once	TRBJ2-3	TRBV6-4	TGTGCCAGAAGACAGGGTATTAGGGCAGATACGCAGTATTTT	CARRQGIRADTQYF
TRBD1	.	TRBJ1-1	TRBV5-4	TGTGCCAGCAGCTTGGCCGGGGGTCAGGGGGTCAACACTGAAGCTTTCTTT	CASSLAGGQGVNTEAFF
TRBD1	.	TRBJ1-1	TRBV25-1	TGTGCCAGCAGTAGCCGGGACAGGGGGAGCACTGAAGCTTTCTTT	CASSSRDRGSTEAFF
.	.	TRBJ2-2	TRBV2	TGTGCCAGCAAACAGGGAGACACCGGGGAGCTGTTTTTT	CASKQGDTGELFF
TRBD1	once	TRBJ1-1	TRBV5-1	TGCGCCAGCAGCTGGGGGACAGAGAACACTGAAGCTTTCTTT	CASSWGTENTEAFF
.	.	TRBJ1-5	TRBV29-1	TGCAGCAGACGGGAGTCTCTGAGCAATCAGCCCCAGCATTTT	CSRRESLSNQPQHF
.	.	TRBJ2-3	TRBV4-3	TGCGCCAGCAGCCTTTGGCCCCACGGGGGAGAGAGCACAGATACGCAGTATTTT	CASSLWPHGGESTDTQYF
.	.	TRBJ1-2	TRBV18	TGTGCCAGCTCACCTCCTGGGATACGGGAGGGAGGCTACACCTTC	CASSPPGIREGGYTF
TRBD1	few	TRBJ1-6	TRBV19	TGTGCCAGTAGACCAGGGCAGGGGGCGGGTTCACCCCTCCACTTT	CASRPGQGAGSPLHF
TRBD1	.	TRBJ1-6	TRBV3-1/TRBV3-2	TGTGCCAGCAGCCAAGTCCAGGGGGCGCTTAGTAATTCACCCCTCCACTTT	CASSQVQGALSNSPLHF
TRBD2	.	TRBJ2-2	TRBV2	TGTGCCAGCGTGGGCGGGGGGCGTTACACCGGGGAGCTGTTTTTT	CASVGGGRYTGELFF
.	once	TRBJ2-3	TRBV10-3	TGTGCCATCAGTCGGGAAGCAGAAGATACGCAGTATTTT	CAISREAEDTQYF
.	once	TRBJ1-1	TRBV6-5	TGTGCCAGCAGTTACGGGGGGGTCCGTATGAACACTGAAGCTTTCTTT	CASSYGGVRMNTEAFF
.	.	TRBJ2-7	TRBV5-1	TGCGCCAGCAGCGCCCAGACTGGCTCCTACGAGCAGTACTTC	CASSAQTGSYEQYF
TRBD1	.	TRBJ1-3	TRBV18	TGTGCCAGCTCACCGAAGCCGGGACAGGGCTCTGGAAACACCATATATTTT	CASSPKPGQGSGNTIYF
TRBD1	.	TRBJ1-5	TRBV7-2	TGTGCCAGCAGCTTCGTCGGGACAGGGCTCCAGCCCCAGCATTTT	CASSFVGTGLQPQHF
.	.	TRBJ1-5	TRBV6-5	TGTGCCAGCAGTTACTCAGGGACAAGCAATCAGCCCCAGCATTTT	CASSYSGTSNQPQHF
TRBD2	.	TRBJ2-3	TRBV11-2	TGTGCCAGCAGCTTAATCATCCTTGCGGGGGGCACAGATACGCAGTATTTT	CASSLIILAGGTDTQYF
.	once	TRBJ2-1	TRBV7-6	TGTGCCAGCAGCTTTGTAACGGGGAACAAAGAGCAGTTCTTC	CASSFVTGNKEQFF
TRBD1	.	TRBJ1-2	TRBV15	TGTGCCACCAGCTCTCGGACAGGGCAAGGCTACACCTTC	CATSSRTGQGYTF
.	.	TRBJ2-1	TRBV6-5	TGTGCCAGCACCCGGGGTAGGGTACCGGTCAATGAGCAGTTCTTC	CASTRGRVPVNEQFF
TRBD1	.	TRBJ1-6	TRBV4-3	TGCGCCAGCAGCCAAGATCCGGACAGGGCCAATTCACCCCTCCACTTT	CASSQDPDRANSPLHF
.	.	TRBJ1-4	TRBV19	TGTGCCAGTAGTCCTCGGGGAGGTAATGAAAAACTGTTTTTT	CASSPRGGNEKLFF
TRBD1	.	TRBJ1-2	TRBV25-1	TGTGCCAGCGCAGGGGGAAACTATGGCTACACCTTC	CASAGGNYGYTF
TRBD1	.	TRBJ1-5	TRBV7-2	TGTGCCAGCAGCTTAGGACAGGGAAGTAGCAATCAGCCCCAGCATTTT	CASSLGQGSSNQPQHF
.	.	TRBJ2-3	TRBV12-3/TRBV12-4	TGTGCCAGCAGTTATAGGGCGCAGGGTACGCAGTATTTT	CASSYRAQGTQYF
.	.	TRBJ2-7	TRBV5-1	TGCGCCAGCAGCTGGTCGGGGGGCCGCTCCTACGAGCAGTACTTC	CASSWSGGRSYEQYF
.	few	TRBJ1-1	TRBV6-2/TRBV6-3	TGTGCCAGCAGTCAGCGTCTGAGGAACACTGAAGCTTTCTTT	CASSQRLRNTEAFF
.	.	TRBJ1-6	TRBV19	TGTGCCAGTAGTCTCCGACAGACTAATTCACCCCTCCACTTT	CASSLRQTNSPLHF
.	.	TRBJ2-4	TRBV27	TGTGCCAGCAGTTTATTCATCGGGGGATTGGGCAAAAACATTCAGTACTTC	CASSLFIGGLGKNIQYF
TRBD1	.	TRBJ2-7	TRBV19	TGTGCCAGTAGCAAAGCAAGGACAGGCCAGAACTACGAGCAGTACTTC	CASSKARTGQNYEQYF
.	once	TRBJ1-1	TRBV7-9	TGTGCCAGCAGCACAGGAATGAACACTGAAGCTTTCTTT	CASSTGMNTEAFF
.	.	TRBJ2-3	TRBV5-6	TGTGCCAGCTCTCGGGGGTTCCCAGATACGCAGTATTTT	CASSRGFPDTQYF
.	once	TRBJ1-1	TRBV20-1	TGCAGTGCTAGTGAGACAGGTGGCATGAACACTGAAGCTTTCTTT	CSASETGGMNTEAFF
.	once	TRBJ1-1	TRBV7-8	TGTGCCAGCAGCTTAGCGATACAGGGAGCTTTCTTT	CASSLAIQGAFF
TRBD2	.	TRBJ2-2	TRBV7-3	TGTGCCAGCAGCTGGACTAGCGGGGAGGTCGGGGAGCTGTTTTTT	CASSWTSGEVGELFF
.	once	TRBJ1-1	TRBV5-6	TGTGCCAGCAGCTCCCTACCTAGCGGGGCCACTGAAGCTTTCTTT	CASSSLPSGATEAFF
.	.	TRBJ2-5	TRBV3-1/TRBV3-2	TGTGCCAGCAGCCAAGTGTACCAGTACTTC	CASSQVYQYF
TRBD1	.	TRBJ2-7	TRBV20-1	TGCAGTGCTGTCGACAGGGTGGAGCAGTACTTC	CSAVDRVEQYF
TRBD1	once	TRBJ1-5	TRBV6-2/TRBV6-3	TGTGCCAGCAGTTTTACAGGGGGCGTTCAGCCCCAGCATTTT	CASSFTGGVQPQHF
TRBD1	.	TRBJ2-5	TRBV2	TGTGCCAGCACCAAGACAGGGGGTTTAACCCAGTACTTC	CASTKTGGLTQYF
TRBD1	.	TRBJ1-6	TRBV3-1/TRBV3-2	TGTGCCAGCAGCCGAGAACCCCTAAATATAGGACAGGGCGGGAATTCACCCCTCCACTTT	CASSREPLNIGQGGNSPLHF
TRBD1	.	TRBJ1-6	TRBV18	TGTGCCAGCTCACCATGGCGCGGACAGGGGGATTCACCCCTCCACTTT	CASSPWRGQGDSPLHF
.	.	TRBJ1-6	TRBV5-1	TGCGCCAGCAGCTTTGGTTCGGACAGAGATTCCTATAATTCACCCCTCCACTTT	CASSFGSDRDSYNSPLHF